This TCR beta chain emerged from a study of blood T cell repertoires in COVID-19. Turning to the study itself: Both acute and convalescent COVID-19 samples were obtained from the United States, Italy and Spain. T cells, B-cell-depleted T cells, or PBMCs provided the cDNA or gDNA that served as material.

The CDR3 consists of 15 residues. V lost 0 bases, J lost 3 bases, and 0 bases stayed unmatched. Germline-derived CDR1 and CDR2 are MRHNA and SNTAGT. In the authors' workflow: The assay estimated nucleated cells by amplifying reference gene primers. The method was immunoSEQ multiplex PCR; TCRdb's version includes in-frame clones alone and lacks a portion of them. V, J and clone size derive from that table, while D and trimming were established from the DNA sequence. The table has more than 9,500 clones, 85% seen once. What was sequenced was peripheral blood. This TCR derives from a human donor in a cohort sampled during active COVID-19. This chain connects TRBV6-4 to TRBJ2-1; 9 bases match TRBD1. Here the CDR3 DNA reads TGTGCCAGCAGTGACTCGACAGGGGGCTACAATGAGCAGTTCTTC. Translated: CASSDSTGGYNEQFF.